This T cell receptor (beta chain) comes out of a study of blood T cell repertoires in COVID-19. Germline V gene data show CDR1 as SEHNR and CDR2 as FQNEAQ (reference sequence). CDR3 length: 15 amino acids. Losses at the gene ends were 4 bases for V and 4 bases for J; bases not matched to a gene: 4. Using immunoSEQ multiplex PCR, the repertoire was profiled, and TCRdb retains in-frame clones only, with some absent. This sample carries around 95,000 clones, 90% of them seen once, and the ten largest clones take over 4.5%. The rearrangement links TRBV7-9 to TRBJ2-3, with 11 bases identical to TRBD1. Source material: peripheral blood. The receptor was derived from a man aged 45-65 years with acute or convalescent COVID-19. CDR3 DNA: TGTGCCAGCAGCTGGGGACAGGGGGATGCAGATACGCAGTATTTT. Translating it yields CASSWGQGDADTQYF.